These 28 T cell receptor beta chains were all obtained from the same sample, sequenced in a study of blood T cell repertoires in COVID-19. Measured with immunoSEQ multiplex PCR; TCRdb has only the in-frame clones, and not every one. Of about 39,000 clones detected, around 95% appear once; the ten largest clones hold around 4%. The sequenced sample was peripheral blood. The receptors were gathered from a human donor with active COVID-19. The donor label of this sample is uncertain.

DNA of the CDR3: TGTGCCAGCTCACCTCAAGGCAGGGGGCTAAATTCACCCCTCCACTTT. The encoded protein is CASSPQGRGLNSPLHF. The rearrangement links TRBV18 to TRBJ1-6, with 8 bases lining up with TRBD1. The CDR3 loop spans 16 amino acids. J lost 7 bases, V lost 3 bases, and 8 bases had no gene match. Per the germline V gene, CDR1 is KGHSH and CDR2 is LQKENI. The variable domain in full, completed from reference TRBV18 and TRBJ1-6, reads NAGVMQNPRHLVRRRGQEARLRCSPMKGHSHVYWYRQLPEEGLKFMVYLQKENIIDESGMPKERFSAEFPKEGPSILRIQQVVRGDSAAYFCASSPQGRGLNSPLHFGNGTRLTVT.

V is TRBV6-4 and J is TRBJ1-3; 7 nucleotides align to TRBD1. Germline CDR1 MRHNA, CDR2 SNTAGT. V trimming: 7 bases; J trimming: 1 base; junction bases outside the gene matches: 1. The CDR3 extends over 13 amino acids. The CDR3 coding sequence is TGTGCCAGCACACAGGGGTCTGGAAACACCATATATTTT. Translated: CASTQGSGNTIYF.

The chain couples TRBV4-1 to TRBJ2-7, with D possibly matching TRBD2 (5 bases). Trimming left V 4 bases short and J 3 bases short, with 10 bases between. The CDR3 length is 13 residues. From germline, CDR1 is MGHRA and CDR2 YSYEKL. CDR3 region: CASSRENYYEQYF. DNA of the CDR3: TGCGCCAGCAGCCGGGAGAACTACTACGAGCAGTACTTC.

This clone appeared a single time. The V call is TRBV5-6, the J call TRBJ2-5, with D tentatively TRBD2 (7 bases). Germline loops: CDR1 SGHDT, CDR2 YYEEEE. V lost 2 bases, J lost 1 base, and 18 bases lay in between. The length of the CDR3 is 17 residues. Here the CDR3 reads CASSFGRMGGRQETQYF. The CDR3 DNA follows: TGTGCCAGCAGCTTTGGACGAATGGGGGGGCGCCAAGAGACCCAGTACTTC.

The chain links TRBV21-1 to TRBJ2-1; TRBD2, as called in the table, went unchecked against the DNA. TRBV21-1 is a pseudogene segment. This CDR3 has 15 amino acids. The CDR3 DNA reads as TGTGCCAGCAGCCACCGTCGAGGCTCCTACAATGAGCAGTTCTTC. This translates into CASSHRRGSYNEQFF.

The V and J genes are TRBV15 and TRBJ2-7; 9 nucleotides agree with TRBD1. Germline trimming cut 1 base from V and 8 bases from J; bases unmatched to any gene: 6. Germline CDR1 and CDR2: LNHNV and YYDKDF (reference sequence). This CDR3 region has 14 residues. This CDR3 reads CATSRGGQGLQQYF. The CDR3 coding sequence is TGTGCCACCAGCAGAGGGGGACAGGGTTTACAGCAGTACTTC.

CDR3 loop: CASSLGAQYTEAFF. CDR3 bases: TGTGCCAGCAGCTTAGGGGCCCAATACACTGAAGCTTTCTTT. The chain uses TRBV7-8 and TRBJ1-1; no clear D gene. V dropped 1 base and J dropped 3 bases, with 9 bases sitting between them. CDR1 and CDR2 (germline): SGHVS, FQNEAQ. This CDR3 contains 14 residues.

The chain couples TRBV28 to TRBJ2-3; weak D call: TRBD1 (6 bases). Trimming stripped 6 bases from V and 4 bases from J, with 11 bases between. Germline assignment: CDR1 MDHEN and CDR2 SYDVKM. The CDR3 runs 13 residues. CDR3 loop: CASRDSWADTQYF. CDR3 nucleotides: TGTGCCAGCAGGGACAGTTGGGCAGATACGCAGTATTTT.

This sequence joins TRBV6-1 and TRBJ2-3; 7 bases are a match to TRBD2. The germline gives CDR1 MNHNS, CDR2 SASEGT. Unmatched junction bases numbered 11, after V lost 2 bases and J lost 6 bases. This CDR3 spans 16 amino acids. The CDR3 loop reads CASSEFLAAKTDTQYF. In nucleotides, the CDR3 is TGTGCCAGCAGTGAATTCCTAGCGGCAAAGACGGATACGCAGTATTTT.

This chain links TRBV19 with TRBJ2-5, with D possibly being TRBD2 (7 bases). V lost 3 bases, J lost 1 base, and 12 bases lay in between. Germline CDR1 and CDR2: LNHDA and SQIVND (reference sequence). The length of the CDR3 is 15 residues. DNA for the CDR3: TGTGCCAGTAGTATCTGGGGGGGCGGCCAAGAGACCCAGTACTTC. Its translation: CASSIWGGGQETQYF.

This clone was recorded only once. The chain employs TRBV7-2 and TRBJ2-3; 8 nucleotides align to TRBD2. With V trimmed by 5 bases and J by 1 base, 8 bases remained unmatched. In germline, CDR1 is SGHTA, CDR2 FQGNSA. This CDR3 has 16 residues. CDR3 residues: CASSPSVGGGTDTQYF. The CDR3 bases are TGTGCCAGCAGCCCCTCAGTCGGGGGGGGCACAGATACGCAGTATTTT. Full variable domain (rest looked up from reference TRBV7-2 and TRBJ2-3): GAGVSQSPSNKVTEKGKDVELRCDPISGHTALYWYRQSLGQGLEFLIYFQGNSAPDKSGLPSDRFSAERTGGSVSTLTIQRTQQEDSAVYLCASSPSVGGGTDTQYFGPGTRLTVL.

The rearrangement links TRBV29-1 to TRBJ1-3; D not certain. The CDR3 contains 16 residues. Germline V gives CDR1 SQVTM, CDR2 ANQGSEA. Trimming left V 6 bases short and J 0 bases short, with 18 bases between. DNA for the CDR3: TGCAGCGTCCAGGCGGGCTCGGAGTTCTCTGGAAACACCATATATTTT. Translation: CSVQAGSEFSGNTIYF.

V is TRBV6-5 and J is TRBJ2-3; D might be TRBD1 (5 bases). From germline, CDR1 is MNHEY and CDR2 SVGAGI. V gave up 8 bases and J gave up 2 bases, with 11 bases separating them. The CDR3 totals 13 residues. Here the CDR3 DNA reads TGTGCCAGCCGAAGGGGCATCACAGATACGCAGTATTTT. Protein: CASRRGITDTQYF.

The chain is built from TRBV5-1 and TRBJ2-7; possibly TRBD1 for D (6 bases). This CDR3 contains 13 residues. From germline, CDR1 is SGHRS and CDR2 YFSETQ. V lost 5 bases, J lost 5 bases, and 14 bases lay in between. The CDR3 loop reads CASRGASYDEQYF. The DNA of the CDR3 is TGCGCCAGCAGGGGGGCCTCCTACGACGAGCAGTACTTC.

The CDR3 coding sequence is TGCGCCAGCAGCTTGACAGGGGCGTCCTACAATGAGCAGTTCTTC. Protein: CASSLTGASYNEQFF. The gene calls are TRBV5-1 and TRBJ2-1; 7 bases match TRBD1. Germline-derived CDR1 and CDR2 are SGHRS and YFSETQ. CDR3 length equals 15 residues. V was clipped by 1 base and J by 1 base; unmatched bases: 2.

The chain has TRBV3-1 (or the pseudogene TRBV3-2) and TRBJ2-2; possible D gene TRBD2, 6 bases. This CDR3 is built from 17 residues. CDR1 and CDR2 from the germline V gene are LGHDT and YNNKEL (reference sequence). Trimming took off 4 bases at V and 5 bases at J, with 20 bases between the two ends. The CDR3 loop reads CASSPHGGDGGTGELFF. The CDR3 bases are TGTGCCAGCAGCCCCCACGGAGGGGACGGGGGAACCGGGGAGCTGTTTTTT.

In DNA form, the CDR3 reads TGTGCCAGCAGCTTAACGACAGGGGATGAGCAGTTCTTC. This sequence encodes CASSLTTGDEQFF. V gene TRBV7-6 combines with J gene TRBJ2-1, with TRBD1 matching over 8 bases. CDR1 SGHVS and CDR2 FNYEAQ come from the germline V gene. The CDR3 runs to 13 residues. The trim removed 2 bases at V and 8 bases at J, leaving 2 bases unmatched.

The chain uses TRBV6-5 and TRBJ1-2, with D perhaps matching TRBD1 (6 bases). The germline V and J ends were trimmed by 5 bases and 4 bases, with 8 bases remaining between them. This CDR3 is built from 12 residues. Germline CDR1 is MNHEY and CDR2 is SVGAGI. DNA for the CDR3: TGTGCCAGCAGTCCCAGGGGCTATGGCTACACCTTC. It specifies CASSPRGYGYTF.

The chain has TRBV2 and TRBJ2-7, with 8 bases that match TRBD1. Unmatched junction bases numbered 3, after V lost 6 bases and J lost 2 bases. This CDR3 is 13 amino acids long. CDR1 SNHLY and CDR2 FYNNEI come from the germline V gene. CDR3 nucleotides: TGTGCCAGCAGGGGACAGGAAACCTACGAGCAGTACTTC. Its protein product is CASRGQETYEQYF.

V usage is TRBV2 and J usage is TRBJ2-5; possible D gene TRBD2, 6 bases. The V gene's germline CDR1 is SNHLY and CDR2 FYNNEI. V was pared by 2 bases and J by 7 bases, with 11 bases between. The CDR3 is 13 amino acids. As DNA, the CDR3 is TGTGCCAGCAGTGAACGGGAGTTGTGGACCCAGTACTTC. It specifies CASSERELWTQYF.

This clone was detected a few times. The CDR3 coding sequence is TGTGCCAGCAGCCGGAGCAGTTCTGGAAACACCATATATTTT. This gives the protein CASSRSSSGNTIYF. This sequence joins TRBV3-1 (or the pseudogene TRBV3-2) and TRBJ1-3, with D uncertain. Germline V gives CDR1 LGHDT, CDR2 YNNKEL (reference sequence). The CDR3 spans 14 residues. V was cut by 4 bases and J by 1 base, with 8 bases left in between.

This chain links TRBV19 with TRBJ2-2; 9 positions match TRBD1. The V and J ends lost 8 bases and 7 bases, in that order; junction bases with no gene match: 8. Germline CDR1 is LNHDA and CDR2 is SQIVND (reference sequence). This CDR3 has 14 amino acids. CDR3 sequence reads: CASAGTGKGGELFF. In DNA, the CDR3 is TGTGCCAGTGCAGGGACAGGGAAGGGCGGGGAGCTGTTTTTT.

The chain carries TRBV3-1 (or the pseudogene TRBV3-2) and TRBJ1-1; TRBD1 aligns across 9 bases. This CDR3 spans 15 amino acids. Germline V gene lookup returns CDR1 LGHDT and CDR2 YNNKEL (reference sequence). The junction had 11 bases not matched to a gene; V was cut back by 4 bases and J by 8 bases. The CDR3 DNA sequence: TGTGCCAGCAGCCGGACCGGGACAGGGCAATTCGAAGCTTTCTTT. Amino acids: CASSRTGTGQFEAFF.

The rearrangement joins TRBV6-2 or TRBV6-3 to TRBJ1-2; the D is unclear. The CDR3 consists of 14 residues. Germline CDR1 MNHEY, CDR2 SVGEGT. V was cut by 7 bases and J by 4 bases, with 16 bases left in between. CDR3 in DNA: TGTGCCAGCATCCCCTCTGTGAGAGCCTATGGCTACACCTTC. The encoded protein is CASIPSVRAYGYTF.

The sample holds one count of this clone. The CDR3 region has the DNA TGTGCCAGCAGCCCGCGGGGAAACAATGAGCAGTTCTTC. Its translation: CASSPRGNNEQFF. The gene calls are TRBV7-9 and TRBJ2-1, with a tentative D call TRBD2 (6 bases). V was clipped by 5 bases and J by 5 bases, with 10 bases between them. The germline CDR1 and CDR2 sequences are SEHNR and FQNEAQ (reference sequence). This CDR3 is built from 13 residues.

The chain recombines TRBV3-1 (or the pseudogene TRBV3-2) with TRBJ2-2, with 11 bases identical to TRBD2. CDR1 and CDR2 from the germline V gene are LGHDT and YNNKEL (reference sequence). This CDR3 comprises 15 residues. The J segment lost 4 bases and the V segment lost 4 bases, leaving 2 bases of the junction unmatched. The CDR3: CASSPGLAATGELFF. Written as DNA, the CDR3 is TGTGCCAGCAGCCCGGGACTAGCGGCCACCGGGGAGCTGTTTTTT.

The CDR3 DNA reads TGTGCCAGCAGCCCCACCACAGGGGTGAAGACCCAGTACTTC. Encoded protein: CASSPTTGVKTQYF. The chain recombines TRBV25-1 with TRBJ2-5, with 7 bases lining up with TRBD1. This CDR3 comprises 14 residues. CDR1 is MGHDK, CDR2 SYGVNS, per germline. Losses at the gene ends were 6 bases for V and 6 bases for J; bases not matched to a gene: 10.

CDR3 sequence (DNA): TGTGCCAGCAGCGTGGACATTGGATCTGGAAACACCATATATTTT. It translates to CASSVDIGSGNTIYF. The rearrangement links TRBV7-2 to TRBJ1-3; D perhaps matches TRBD1 (5 bases). The CDR3 is 15 amino acids. Germline CDR1 and CDR2: SGHTA and FQGNSA. The ends were cut back, 5 bases at V and 1 base at J, with 12 bases in the middle.